This is a list of T cell receptor beta chains from one sample in a study of technical replicates of blood from a handful of donors. Sequencing was performed with immunoSEQ multiplex PCR; in TCRdb, only in-frame clones are kept and a portion is missing. The sample records roughly 62,000 clones, nearly 90% being singletons. The material sequenced was PBMCs. The receptors originated from a human donor in good health. Some clones in this sample may be carry-over from other donors' samples. CDR3s include the opening cysteine and the closing phenylalanine or tryptophan.

TRBV2	TRBJ2-7	CASSRGVGSYEQYF
TRBV11-2	TRBJ2-7	CASSFYSGSYEQYF
TRBV29-1	TRBJ2-1	CSVRQGGHEQFF
TRBV29-1	TRBJ2-1	CSVGGLARTSPGEQFF
TRBV5-4	TRBJ1-1	CASSRPTGDTEAFF
TRBV6-6	TRBJ2-7	CASSYGTGGYEQYF
TRBV19	TRBJ1-1	CASSAPSGGNTEAFF
TRBV7-8	TRBJ2-7	CASSARLAALAEQYF
TRBV10-3	TRBJ1-5	CAIREGREGQPQHF
TRBV5-1	TRBJ1-1	CASSQEFQGGTEAFF
TRBV7-3	TRBJ2-2	CASSSRGTANTGELFF
TRBV11-1	TRBJ1-6	CASSLGLSNNSPLHF
TRBV7-2	TRBJ1-4	CASSAFRGRGEKLFF
TRBV19	TRBJ2-2	CASSRGQPNTGELFF
TRBV5-6	TRBJ2-4	CASSRGTFRAAKNIQYF
TRBV18	TRBJ1-5	CASSPRQESTQHF
TRBV11-3	TRBJ2-5	CASSLGSSGETQYF